The TCR beta chain under discussion was sequenced for a study of blood T cell repertoires in COVID-19. V was pared by 0 bases and J by 0 bases, with 8 bases between. The CDR3 extends over 16 amino acids. From germline, CDR1 is LGHDT and CDR2 YNNKEL (reference sequence). Per the study methods: Amplification from reference gene primers served as the basis for estimated nucleated cell counts. Profiled with immunoSEQ multiplex PCR; TCRdb holds only in-frame clones, not every one. That table is the source of V, J and clone size, and D and trimming were worked out from the DNA. The profile shows some 150,000 clones, 82% of them singletons.

The sequenced material came from peripheral blood. The chain uses TRBV3-1 (or the pseudogene TRBV3-2) and TRBJ1-4; no firm D call. The sequence derives from a woman in her seventies with acute or convalescent COVID-19. CDR3 nucleotide sequence: TGTGCCAGCAGCCAAGATGCAACAGCAACTAATGAAAAACTGTTTTTT. It yields the protein CASSQDATATNEKLFF.